These 10 T cell receptor beta chains came from one sample sequenced in a study of blood T cell repertoires in COVID-19 (dated by TCRdb to 2018 to 2021). Receptors were amplified or captured by the immunoSEQ multiplex PCR assay. The source is immuneACCESS, and TCRdb retained only in-frame sequences with V and J called. Part of the clones is not carried over; for the studies checked, unresolved V genes explain less than half of this, and the remainder is unexplained. This sample has hundreds of thousands of clones in its table, and approximately 88% of those were observed once. Roughly 2.6% of the sample is held by the ten biggest clonotypes. The source material was PBMCs or T cells enriched from blood (not recorded which). These receptors originate from a woman younger than 45 with acute COVID-19.

This clone was counted between two and nine times. The chain recombines TRBV10-3 with TRBJ1-2; D possibly corresponds to TRBD1 (6 bases). The V gene's germline CDR1 is ENHRY and CDR2 SYGVKD. V lost 3 bases and J lost 7, with 12 bases in between. The CDR3 length is 13 residues. The CDR3 sequence is CAISEEDSLGYTF. The CDR3 coding sequence is TGTGCCATCAGTGAAGAGGACAGCCTTGGCTACACCTTC.

The table lists this clone with a count of one. The chain uses TRBV7-9 and TRBJ1-4; TRBD1 agrees at 8 bases. V shed 5 bases and J 2 bases; nucleotides not matched to a gene: 7. The CDR3 runs 16 residues. Per the germline V gene, CDR1 is SEHNR and CDR2 is FQNEAQ (reference sequence). For the CDR3, the DNA is TGTGCCAGCAGCGGAGGACAGGGAGATACTAATGAAAAACTGTTTTTT. Translated, it gives CASSGGQGDTNEKLFF.

The V and J genes are TRBV7-2 and TRBJ2-7, with D possibly being TRBD1 (6 bases). Trimming stripped 4 bases from V and 0 bases from J, with 13 bases between. The germline gives CDR1 SGHTA, CDR2 FQGNSA. The CDR3 has 15 residues. This CDR3 is CASSSGAAPSYEQYF. The CDR3 region has the DNA TGTGCCAGCAGCTCAGGGGCGGCCCCCTCCTACGAGCAGTACTTC.

The chain joins TRBV11-3 to TRBJ2-1; maybe TRBD1 (5 bases). Between the trimmed V and J ends, which lost 3 bases and 8 bases, there was a span of 14 bases. The CDR3 is made up of 14 amino acids. Germline CDR1 and CDR2: SGHNT and YENEEA. The CDR3 DNA sequence: TGTGCCAGCAGCTTGCCCGGAAGGGGCCATGAGCAGTTCTTC. Residues: CASSLPGRGHEQFF.

In DNA, the CDR3 is TGTGCCAGCAGCCACGACAGCGGGGGGGCGTACACTGAAGCTTTCTTT. Translating it yields CASSHDSGGAYTEAFF. The rearrangement uses TRBV7-9 and TRBJ1-1; a weak D match, TRBD1 (6 bases). V was pared by 5 bases and J by 3 bases, with 19 bases between. CDR3 length: 16 amino acids. The germline V gene has CDR1 SEHNR and CDR2 FQNEAQ (reference sequence).

V and J are TRBV6-5 and TRBJ1-1, with D uncertain. Trimming shortened V by 7 bases and J by 5 bases, and 5 bases separated the two germline ends. Per germline, CDR1 MNHEY and CDR2 SVGAGI. This CDR3 is 10 amino acids long. In nucleotides, the CDR3 is TGTGCCAGCATGAGAACTGAAGCTTTCTTT. Its protein product is CASMRTEAFF.

This clone was observed once. The chain is built from TRBV28 and TRBJ1-1; possible D gene TRBD1, 5 bases. Trimming shortened V by 3 bases and J by 5 bases, and 10 bases separated the two germline ends. The CDR3 totals 13 residues. CDR1 MDHEN and CDR2 SYDVKM come from the germline V gene. The CDR3 protein is CASSLGGWTEAFF. The DNA of the CDR3 is TGTGCCAGCAGTTTGGGGGGGTGGACTGAAGCTTTCTTT.

The chain links TRBV5-8 to TRBJ2-3; 9 bases are shared with TRBD1. V lost 4 bases to trimming and J lost 6 bases; unmatched junction nucleotides: 6. Germline loops: CDR1 SGHTS, CDR2 YDEGEE. CDR3 length: 14 amino acids. The CDR3 loop is CASSPAGTGDTQYF. In DNA, the CDR3 is TGTGCCAGCAGCCCGGCCGGGACAGGGGATACGCAGTATTTT.

This clone is a singleton in its sample. The chain recombines TRBV6-5 with TRBJ1-2; D may be TRBD1 (5 bases). Germline V gene sequence: CDR1 MNHEY, CDR2 SVGAGI. This CDR3 comprises 16 residues. V was trimmed by 0 bases and J by 7 bases, leaving 18 bases between them. The CDR3 region has the DNA TGTGCCAGCAGTTACTCGAGTTCGAGGGGACTTTCTGGCTACACCTTC. Translation: CASSYSSSRGLSGYTF.

The J gene is TRBJ2-5, the V gene TRBV5-1; 7 nucleotides agree with TRBD1. The V segment lost 4 bases and the J segment 1 base; nucleotides outside the gene matches: 4. The CDR3 loop spans 14 amino acids. From germline, CDR1 is SGHRS and CDR2 YFSETQ. This CDR3 reads CASSHGQAQETQYF. CDR3 nucleotides: TGCGCCAGCAGCCATGGACAGGCCCAAGAGACCCAGTACTTC. Together with reference TRBV5-1 and TRBJ2-5, the CDR3 gives the full variable domain: KAGVTQTPRYLIKTRGQQVTLSCSPISGHRSVSWYQQTPGQGLQFLFEYFSETQRNKGNFPGRFSGRQFSNSRSEMNVSTLELGDSALYLCASSHGQAQETQYFGPGTRLLVL.